This TCR beta chain appears in the sequencing data of a study of beta chain features in type 1 diabetes. Study-level points and caveats: Patients' naive, central memory and regulatory TCRB repertoires appeared more alike than those of healthy donors. There was a moderate but significant shortening of TCRB CDR3s in all four CD4+ subsets of Type 1 diabetes patients. Small HLA sub-analyses could not settle whether HLA shapes TCRB rearrangement.

Expressed TCRB transcripts got sequenced, as all isolated RNA was reverse transcribed. Some clones are missing from TCRdb's copy, which holds only in-frame ones; the method was immunoSEQ multiplex PCR. Of 93,000 or so clones listed, 25% to 30% are singletons. Notes on this clone: The antigen is not known.

Sequenced: central memory CD4+ T cells from blood. The source of this sequence is a woman younger than 30 with type 1 diabetes.

The CDR3 protein is CASSLDHFTQYF. The CDR3 bases are TGCGCCAGCAGCTTGGATCACTTTACGCAGTATTTT. The rearrangement links TRBV5-1 to TRBJ2-3, with unresolved D. This CDR3 comprises 12 residues. The germline CDR1 and CDR2 sequences are SGHRS and YFSETQ. V gave up 0 bases and J gave up 8 bases, with 7 bases separating them.